This TCR beta chain was retrieved from a study of cytomegalovirus exposure and HLA in healthy donors. Study-level findings and limits: Upon later analysis, HLA-associated TCR beta chains proved more clonally expanded than other, equally common chains. With high specificity and sensitivity, the classifier reportedly diagnosed cytomegalovirus status. It was likely that a cluster of highly shared sequence variants was a sequencing artifact. Donor immune exposure was known only as CMV serostatus.

Comments on this clone: The antigen remains undetermined.

Amplification used 60 Vbeta primers and 13 Jbeta primers. Sequencing used immunoSEQ multiplex PCR; TCRdb keeps in-frame clones, though not all of them. The table shows approximately 73,000 clones, with roughly 82% occurring only once. The germline CDR1 and CDR2 sequences are SGHRS and YFSETQ. With V trimmed by 3 bases and J by 4 bases, 6 bases remained unmatched. The CDR3 sequence is 16 residues long. The chain recombines TRBV5-1 with TRBJ2-2, with 10 bases aligning to TRBD2. The sequence derives from a man between 65 and 79 years old in good health and CMV-seronegative. The sample taken for sequencing was PBMCs. In DNA form, the CDR3 reads TGCGCCAGCAGCTCGTTAGCGGGAGGAAGCACCGGGGAGCTGTTTTTT. It specifies CASSSLAGGSTGELFF. The whole variable domain, filled in from reference TRBV5-1 and TRBJ2-2, reads KAGVTQTPRYLIKTRGQQVTLSCSPISGHRSVSWYQQTPGQGLQFLFEYFSETQRNKGNFPGRFSGRQFSNSRSEMNVSTLELGDSALYLCASSSLAGGSTGELFFGEGSRLTVL.